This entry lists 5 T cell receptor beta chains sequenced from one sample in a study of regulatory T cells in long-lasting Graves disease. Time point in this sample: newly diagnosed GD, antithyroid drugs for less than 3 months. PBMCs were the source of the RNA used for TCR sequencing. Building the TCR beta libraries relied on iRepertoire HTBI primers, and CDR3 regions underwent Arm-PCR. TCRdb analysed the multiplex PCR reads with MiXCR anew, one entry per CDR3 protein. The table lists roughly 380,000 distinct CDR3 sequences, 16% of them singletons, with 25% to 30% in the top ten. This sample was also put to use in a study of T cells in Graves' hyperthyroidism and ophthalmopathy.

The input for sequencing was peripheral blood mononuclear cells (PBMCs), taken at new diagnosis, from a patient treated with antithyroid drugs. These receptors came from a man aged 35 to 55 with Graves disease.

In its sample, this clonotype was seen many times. In nucleotides, the CDR3 is TGTGCCAGCAGCTTATGGGGGCCGAGCTCCTACGAGCAGTACTTC. Translation gives CASSLWGPSSYEQYF. This chain connects TRBV11-3 to TRBJ2-7; TRBD1 might be the D (6 bases). V was pared by 2 bases and J by 0 bases, with 11 bases between. The germline V gene encodes CDR1 SGHNT and CDR2 YENEEA. This CDR3 has 15 residues.

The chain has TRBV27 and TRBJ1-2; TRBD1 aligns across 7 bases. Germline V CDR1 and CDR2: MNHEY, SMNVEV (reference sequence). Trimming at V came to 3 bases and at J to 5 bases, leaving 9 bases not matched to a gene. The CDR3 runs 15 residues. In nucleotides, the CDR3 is TGTGCCAGCAGTTTCGACAGGGCTATTAGGTATGGCTACACCTTC. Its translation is CASSFDRAIRYGYTF.

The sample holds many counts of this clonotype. DNA for the CDR3: TGCGCCAGCAGCCAAGATCTTGGGGGTACAGGGGATCAGCCCCAGCATTTT. Amino acids: CASSQDLGGTGDQPQHF. This chain links TRBV4-3 with TRBJ1-5; 7 bases agree with TRBD1. The CDR3 is made up of 17 amino acids. V shed 0 bases and J 5 bases; nucleotides not matched to a gene: 10. From germline, CDR1 is LGHNA and CDR2 YSLEER.

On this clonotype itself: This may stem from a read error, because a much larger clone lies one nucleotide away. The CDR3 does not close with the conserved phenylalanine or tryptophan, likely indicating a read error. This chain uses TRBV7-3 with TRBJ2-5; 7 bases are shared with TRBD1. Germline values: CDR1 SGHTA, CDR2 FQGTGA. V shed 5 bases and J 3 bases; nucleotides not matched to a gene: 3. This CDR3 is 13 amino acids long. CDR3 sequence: CASSRTGEETQYL. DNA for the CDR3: TGTGCCAGCAGCCGTACAGGGGAAGAGACCCAGTACCTC.

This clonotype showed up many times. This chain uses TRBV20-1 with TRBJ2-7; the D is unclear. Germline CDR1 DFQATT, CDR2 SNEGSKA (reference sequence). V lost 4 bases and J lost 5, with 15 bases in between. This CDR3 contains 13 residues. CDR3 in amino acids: CSAIGPIQHEQYF. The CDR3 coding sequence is TGCAGTGCTATCGGCCCCATTCAGCACGAGCAGTACTTC.